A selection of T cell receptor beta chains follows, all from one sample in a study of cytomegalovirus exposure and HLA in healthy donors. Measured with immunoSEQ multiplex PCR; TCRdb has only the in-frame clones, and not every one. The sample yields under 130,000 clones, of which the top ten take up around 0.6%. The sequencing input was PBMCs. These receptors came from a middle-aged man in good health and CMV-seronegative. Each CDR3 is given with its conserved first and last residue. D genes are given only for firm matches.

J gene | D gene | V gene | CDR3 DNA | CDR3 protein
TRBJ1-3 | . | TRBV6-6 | TGTGCCAGCAGTCCTTCGGGATTCTCTGGAAACACCATATATTTT | CASSPSGFSGNTIYF
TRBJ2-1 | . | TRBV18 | TGTGCCAGCTCACCTAGTGGGGGGGCGCCTGAGGTTGACAAGCAGTTCTTC | CASSPSGGAPEVDKQFF
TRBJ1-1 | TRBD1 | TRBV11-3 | TGTGCCAGCAGCCCCGGACAGGGCCACATGAACACTGAAGCTTTCTTT | CASSPGQGHMNTEAFF
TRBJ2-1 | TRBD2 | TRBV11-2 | TGTGCCAGCAGTCGAGAGTTAGCGGGGGTGCTCAATGAGCAGTTCTTC | CASSRELAGVLNEQFF
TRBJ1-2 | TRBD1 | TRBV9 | TGTGCCAGCAGCGCCCGGGACAGGGCCTTCTATGGCTACACCTTC | CASSARDRAFYGYTF
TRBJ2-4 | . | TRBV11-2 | TGTGCCAGCAGCCTGTGGACAGTGGACATTCAGTACTTC | CASSLWTVDIQYF
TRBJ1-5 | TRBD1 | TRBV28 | TGTGCCAGCAGTTTGGTAGGGGGCGAGGGCAATCAGCCCCAGCATTTT | CASSLVGGEGNQPQHF
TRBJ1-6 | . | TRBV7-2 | TGTGCCAGCAGATGGACGGGAGCTGCGGATTCACCCCTCCACTTT | CASRWTGAADSPLHF
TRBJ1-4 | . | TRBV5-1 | TGCGCCAGCAGCCTGGTCTCTCCAGGGGAACTGTTTTTT | CASSLVSPGELFF
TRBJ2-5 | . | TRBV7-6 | TGTGCCAGCAGCTTCAGCAGGGTGGAGACCCAGTACTTC | CASSFSRVETQYF
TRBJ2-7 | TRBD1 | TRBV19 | TGTGCCAGTAGTTCCTATGGGGGGACAGGGGGCTACGAGCAGTACTTC | CASSSYGGTGGYEQYF
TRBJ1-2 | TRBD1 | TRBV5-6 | TGTGCCAGCAGCTTGACAGGGGGCGATGGCTACACCTTC | CASSLTGGDGYTF
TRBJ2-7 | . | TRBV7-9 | TGTGCCAGCAGATTAGCCACCTACGAGCAGTACTTC | CASRLATYEQYF
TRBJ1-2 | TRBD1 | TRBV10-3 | TGTGCCATCAGTGAAGGGGCAGGGGGTGCCTATGGCTACACCTTC | CAISEGAGGAYGYTF
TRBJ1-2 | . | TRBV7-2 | TGTGCCAGCAGCTCTCGGACTGACTTTTATGGCTACACCTTC | CASSSRTDFYGYTF
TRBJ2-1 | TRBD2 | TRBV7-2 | TGTGCCAGCAGCTTAGAAGGGACTAGCGGGAGGTATGAGCAGTTCTTC | CASSLEGTSGRYEQFF